These 10 T cell receptor beta chains were sequenced from one sample in a study of blood T cell repertoires in COVID-19. Profiling relied on immunoSEQ multiplex PCR, and the TCRdb table lists in-frame clones only, not all of them. The sample lists about 310,000 clones; roughly nine tenths were seen once. Material for sequencing was peripheral blood. The receptors here all came from a woman under 40 with COVID-19, enrolled during active disease.

The chain is built from TRBV3-1 (or the pseudogene TRBV3-2) and TRBJ2-7; D is uncertain. Germline loops: CDR1 LGHDT, CDR2 YNNKEL (reference sequence). The CDR3 has 13 residues. V dropped 1 base and J dropped 2 bases, with 6 bases sitting between them. The chain's CDR3 is CASSQALAYEQYF. The CDR3 DNA reads as TGTGCCAGCAGCCAAGCACTGGCCTACGAGCAGTACTTC.

J is TRBJ1-5 and V is TRBV4-1; no firm D call. Germline CDR1 MGHRA, CDR2 YSYEKL. V was clipped by 1 base and J by 5 bases, with 12 bases between them. The CDR3 runs 15 residues. Here the CDR3 DNA reads TGCGCCAGCAGCCAAGTTTTGGCGGATTATCAGCCCCAGCATTTT. Its protein is CASSQVLADYQPQHF.

Here the CDR3 reads CASSSGLAGLNEQFF. The CDR3 DNA reads TGTGCCAGCAGCTCGGGACTAGCGGGTCTAAATGAGCAGTTCTTC. The J gene is TRBJ2-1, the V gene TRBV5-4; 12 bases match TRBD2. Germline V CDR1 and CDR2: SGHNT, YYREEE (reference sequence). V shed 3 bases and J 7 bases; nucleotides not matched to a gene: 5. The CDR3 is 15 amino acids.

The V gene is TRBV19, the J gene TRBJ2-7, with TRBD1 identical over 9 bases. The CDR3 extends over 15 amino acids. The trim removed 3 bases at V and 4 bases at J, leaving 7 bases unmatched. Germline-derived CDR1 and CDR2 are LNHDA and SQIVND (reference sequence). CDR3 region: CASSIYRTGVYEQYF. CDR3 sequence (DNA): TGTGCCAGTAGTATTTATCGGACAGGGGTGTACGAGCAGTACTTC.

The chain uses TRBV19 and TRBJ1-3; TRBD1 agrees at 7 bases. The CDR3 spans 17 residues. V was clipped by 8 bases and J by 0 bases; unmatched bases: 13. Germline CDR1 is LNHDA and CDR2 is SQIVND (reference sequence). The CDR3: CASRQTGTAASGNTIYF. CDR3 bases: TGTGCCAGTCGACAAACTGGGACAGCTGCCTCTGGAAACACCATATATTTT.

The V and J genes are TRBV11-1 and TRBJ1-4, with TRBD1 as a possible D gene (6 bases). The V gene's germline CDR1 is SGHAT and CDR2 FQDESV (reference sequence). This CDR3 has 15 residues. With 5 bases removed from V and 6 bases from J, the gap between germline ends came to 16 bases. CDR3 region: CASSKATGSDEKLFF. The CDR3 coding sequence is TGTGCCAGCAGCAAGGCCACAGGGAGCGATGAAAAACTGTTTTTT.

Of note for this clone: The same CDR3 arises from other DNA sequences in this sample as well. This chain uses TRBV11-2 with TRBJ2-2; D ambiguous. Trimming pared 0 bases from V and 7 bases from J, leaving 12 bases between. This CDR3 region has 15 residues. The germline gives CDR1 SGHAT, CDR2 FQNNGV. The chain's CDR3 is CASSLDLYSNGELFF. CDR3 DNA: TGTGCCAGCAGCTTAGATCTATACTCTAACGGGGAGCTGTTTTTT.

The V call is TRBV6-5, the J call TRBJ1-1; a weak D match, TRBD1 (5 bases). V was clipped by 7 bases and J by 5 bases, with 17 bases between them. This CDR3 has 14 amino acids. The germline CDR1 and CDR2 sequences are MNHEY and SVGAGI. The CDR3 sequence is CASMGQHLRTEAFF. The DNA of the CDR3 is TGTGCCAGCATGGGGCAGCACCTTAGGACTGAAGCTTTCTTT.

A few counts support this clone. The chain's CDR3 is CASSIDGVNTEAFF. The DNA of the CDR3 is TGTGCCAGTAGTATAGATGGAGTGAACACTGAAGCTTTCTTT. V and J are TRBV19 and TRBJ1-1; unclear D gene. This CDR3 contains 14 residues. Trimming shortened V by 0 bases and J by 0 bases, and 5 bases separated the two germline ends. Germline loops: CDR1 LNHDA, CDR2 SQIVND (reference sequence).

This clone was recorded a few times. At the DNA level, this CDR3 is encoded by other sequences in the same sample as well. The V and J genes are TRBV6-2 or TRBV6-3 and TRBJ2-1; 12 positions agree with TRBD2. This CDR3 contains 15 residues. The V and J ends lost 2 bases and 4 bases, in that order; junction bases with no gene match: 0. CDR1 is MNHEY, CDR2 SVGEGT, per germline. The CDR3 reads CASSYGTSGYNEQFF. The CDR3 DNA reads TGTGCCAGCAGTTACGGGACTAGCGGGTACAATGAGCAGTTCTTC.